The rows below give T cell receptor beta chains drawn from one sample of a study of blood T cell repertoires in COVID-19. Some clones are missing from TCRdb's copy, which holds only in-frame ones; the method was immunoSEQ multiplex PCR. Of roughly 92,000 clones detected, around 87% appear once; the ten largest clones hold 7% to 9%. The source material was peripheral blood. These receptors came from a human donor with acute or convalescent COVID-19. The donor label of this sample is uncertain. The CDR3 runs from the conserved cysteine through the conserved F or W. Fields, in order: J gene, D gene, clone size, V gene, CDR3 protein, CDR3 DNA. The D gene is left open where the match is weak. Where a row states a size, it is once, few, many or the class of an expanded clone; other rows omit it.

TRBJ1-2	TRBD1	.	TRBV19	CASSKGQGFPRHGYTF	TGTGCCAGTAGTAAGGGACAGGGCTTTCCACGGCATGGCTACACCTTC
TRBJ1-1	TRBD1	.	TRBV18	CASSPGTGGRGEAFF	TGTGCCAGCTCACCTGGGACAGGGGGCCGGGGTGAAGCTTTCTTT
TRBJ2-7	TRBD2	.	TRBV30	CAWSPLAGGIYEQYF	TGTGCCTGGAGCCCCTTAGCGGGGGGGATCTACGAGCAGTACTTC
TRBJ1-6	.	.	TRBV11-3	CASSYGGSNSPLHF	TGTGCCAGCAGCTATGGGGGGTCTAATTCACCCCTCCACTTT
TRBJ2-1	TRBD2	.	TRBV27	CASSSGTSGGASYNEQFF	TGTGCCAGCAGTTCCGGGACTAGCGGGGGGGCCTCCTACAATGAGCAGTTCTTC
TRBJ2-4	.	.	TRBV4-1	CASSQERIGDSLAKNIQYF	TGCGCCAGCAGCCAAGAGAGAATAGGAGACTCTCTAGCCAAAAACATTCAGTACTTC
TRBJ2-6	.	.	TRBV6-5	CASNGRSSGANVLTF	TGTGCCAGCAATGGCCGCAGCTCTGGGGCCAACGTCCTGACTTTC
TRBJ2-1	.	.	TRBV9	CASSLQGGNEQFF	TGTGCCAGCAGTCTCCAGGGTGGCAATGAGCAGTTCTTC
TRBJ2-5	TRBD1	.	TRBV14	CASSQTTGGGETQYF	TGTGCCAGCAGCCAGACGACAGGGGGCGGCGAGACCCAGTACTTC
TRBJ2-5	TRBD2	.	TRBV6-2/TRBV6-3	CASSYSSSGLETQYF	TGTGCCAGCAGTTACTCGAGTAGCGGGTTGGAGACCCAGTACTTC
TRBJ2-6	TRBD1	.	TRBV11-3	CASSGAGTGGPGANVLTF	TGTGCCAGCAGCGGCGCCGGGACAGGGGGGCCTGGGGCCAACGTCCTGACTTTC
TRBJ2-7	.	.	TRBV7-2	CASSTEPRGYYEQYF	TGTGCCAGCAGCACAGAACCCCGGGGGTACTACGAGCAGTACTTC
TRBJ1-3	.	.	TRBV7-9	CASSLEGGGNTIYF	TGTGCCAGCAGCTTAGAAGGGGGTGGAAACACCATATATTTT
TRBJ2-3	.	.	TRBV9	CASSVFSGGTDTQYF	TGTGCCAGCAGCGTATTTTCGGGGGGCACAGATACGCAGTATTTT
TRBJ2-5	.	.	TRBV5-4	CASSSQSSIRETQYF	TGTGCCAGCAGCTCCCAAAGTAGTATCAGGGAGACCCAGTACTTC
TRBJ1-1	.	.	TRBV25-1	CASSAKTSDTEAFF	TGTGCCAGCAGTGCTAAGACATCGGACACTGAAGCTTTCTTT
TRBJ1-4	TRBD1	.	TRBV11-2	CASSYRRTGVEEKLFF	TGTGCCAGCAGTTACCGACGAACAGGGGTAGAAGAAAAACTGTTTTTT
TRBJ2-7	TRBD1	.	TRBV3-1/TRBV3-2	CASSRQGEYEQYF	TGTGCCAGCAGCCGGCAGGGGGAATACGAGCAGTACTTC
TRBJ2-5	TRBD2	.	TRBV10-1	CASSRTSGGLGRQETQYF	TGCGCCAGCAGTAGGACTAGCGGGGGTTTGGGTCGCCAAGAGACCCAGTACTTC
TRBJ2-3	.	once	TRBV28	CASSLVTSTDTQYF	TGTGCCAGCAGTTTAGTGACTAGCACAGATACGCAGTATTTT
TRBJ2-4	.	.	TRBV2	CASSGEAQGYF	TGTGCCAGCAGTGGTGAGGCGCAGGGGTACTTC
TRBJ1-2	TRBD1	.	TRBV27	CASSPTGAVGYTF	TGTGCCAGCAGTCCTACAGGGGCAGTTGGCTACACCTTC
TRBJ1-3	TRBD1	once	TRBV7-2	CASSLLLGQGSGNTIYF	TGTGCCAGCAGCTTACTCCTCGGACAGGGCTCTGGAAACACCATATATTTT
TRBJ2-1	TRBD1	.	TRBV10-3	CATSGDRTVNEQFF	TGTGCCACCTCCGGGGACAGAACCGTCAATGAGCAGTTCTTC
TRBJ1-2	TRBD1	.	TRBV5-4	CASSQQGQPGYTF	TGTGCCAGCAGCCAACAGGGGCAACCTGGCTACACCTTC
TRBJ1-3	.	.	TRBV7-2	CASSLAGMSGNTIYF	TGTGCCAGCAGTCTAGCTGGGATGTCTGGAAACACCATATATTTT
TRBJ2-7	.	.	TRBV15	CATSRDPGMTDYEQYF	TGTGCCACCAGCAGAGACCCGGGGATGACTGACTACGAGCAGTACTTC
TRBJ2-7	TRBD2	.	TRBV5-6	CASSLRGLQPTYEQYF	TGTGCCAGCAGCTTGAGGGGACTACAACCCACCTACGAGCAGTACTTC
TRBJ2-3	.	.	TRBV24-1	CATSDSLRFRGRSTDTQYF	TGTGCCACCAGTGATTCGTTACGCTTCAGAGGAAGGAGCACAGATACGCAGTATTTT
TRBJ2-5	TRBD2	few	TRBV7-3	CASSSQAGGPETQYF	TGTGCCAGCAGCTCTCAAGCGGGGGGGCCGGAGACCCAGTACTTC
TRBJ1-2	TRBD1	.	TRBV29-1	CSVRQGLYGYTF	TGCAGCGTCCGACAGGGGCTCTATGGCTACACCTTC
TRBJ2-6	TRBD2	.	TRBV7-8	CASSSTRAGGPSGANVLTF	TGTGCCAGCAGCTCTACACGTGCGGGGGGGCCATCGGGGGCCAACGTCCTGACTTTC
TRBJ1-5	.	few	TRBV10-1	CASSRDINQPQHF	TGCGCCAGCTCCCGGGACATTAATCAGCCCCAGCATTTT
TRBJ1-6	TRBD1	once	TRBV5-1	CASSLGGTAQKPLHF	TGCGCCAGCAGCTTGGGGGGGACAGCCCAAAAACCCCTCCACTTT
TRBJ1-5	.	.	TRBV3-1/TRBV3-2	CASSQEGGRVQPQHF	TGTGCCAGCAGCCAAGAGGGGGGGAGGGTTCAGCCCCAGCATTTT
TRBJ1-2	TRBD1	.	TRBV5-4	CASSLTGGGYGYTF	TGTGCCAGCAGCTTAACAGGGGGCGGCTATGGCTACACCTTC
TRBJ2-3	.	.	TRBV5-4	CASSGRSGPTDTQYF	TGTGCCAGCAGCGGACGTAGCGGCCCCACAGATACGCAGTATTTT
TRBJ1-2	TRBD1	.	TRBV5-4	CASSLGTGGANYGYTF	TGTGCCAGCAGCTTGGGGACAGGGGGAGCTAACTATGGCTACACCTTC
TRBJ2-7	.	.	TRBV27	CASSSGGGTSSYEQYF	TGTGCCAGCAGTTCGGGTGGGGGCACGAGCTCCTACGAGCAGTACTTC
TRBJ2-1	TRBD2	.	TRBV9	CASSVAGGPFGEQFF	TGTGCCAGCAGCGTAGCGGGGGGGCCCTTCGGTGAGCAGTTCTTC
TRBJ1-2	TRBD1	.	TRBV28	CASKTGGTHGYTF	TGTGCCAGCAAGACAGGGGGGACGCATGGCTACACCTTC
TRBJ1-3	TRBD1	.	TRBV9	CASSVGGQARNTIYF	TGTGCCAGCAGCGTTGGGGGACAGGCGCGAAACACCATATATTTT
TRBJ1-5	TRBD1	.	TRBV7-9	CASSLEGQGQPQHF	TGTGCCAGCAGCTTAGAGGGACAGGGTCAGCCCCAGCATTTT
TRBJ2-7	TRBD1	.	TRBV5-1	CASSFGTGREQYF	TGCGCCAGCAGCTTTGGGACAGGGAGAGAGCAGTACTTC
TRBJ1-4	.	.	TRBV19	CASRQATNEKLFF	TGTGCCAGTAGACAAGCAACTAATGAAAAACTGTTTTTT
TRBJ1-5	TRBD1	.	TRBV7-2	CATDEGGGQPQHF	TGTGCCACGGACGAAGGGGGCGGTCAGCCCCAGCATTTT
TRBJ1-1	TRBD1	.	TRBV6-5	CASRDRGRNEAFF	TGTGCCAGCAGGGACAGGGGGCGAAATGAAGCTTTCTTT
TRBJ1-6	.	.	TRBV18	CASSPPGVNSPLHF	TGTGCCAGCTCACCTCCGGGAGTTAATTCACCCCTCCACTTT
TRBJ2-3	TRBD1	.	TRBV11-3	CASSPGQGTDTQYF	TGTGCCAGCAGCCCGGGACAGGGGACAGATACGCAGTATTTT
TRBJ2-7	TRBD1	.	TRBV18	CASSRDRVSEQYF	TGTGCCAGCTCACGGGACAGGGTTAGCGAGCAGTACTTC
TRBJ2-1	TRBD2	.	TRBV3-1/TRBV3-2	CASSQGGGPSSSYNEQFF	TGTGCCAGCAGCCAAGGCGGGGGGCCCTCGAGCTCCTACAATGAGCAGTTCTTC
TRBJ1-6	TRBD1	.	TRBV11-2	CASSLRGQGENSPLHF	TGTGCCAGCAGCTTAAGGGGACAGGGGGAGAATTCACCCCTCCACTTT
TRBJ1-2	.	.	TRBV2	CASKEGPGYGYTF	TGTGCCAGCAAGGAGGGTCCTGGCTATGGCTACACCTTC
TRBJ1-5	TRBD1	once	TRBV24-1	CATSEGGDRGRIFQHF	TGTGCCACCAGTGAAGGGGGGGACAGGGGGCGAATTTTCCAGCATTTT